One TCR beta chain is described in this entry. Its antigen is unidentified. Amplification of TCR beta CDR3 regions was performed using RNA transcripts as template. First-round RT-PCR targeting the TCR CDR3 was performed with the HTBI primer set. Using its own MiXCR run on the multiplex PCR reads, TCRdb lists one record per CDR3 protein. The profile covers 370,000 or so distinct CDR3 sequences, with approximately 25% appearing a single time and more than 60% taken by the ten largest. The CDR3 has 16 residues. The germline V gene encodes CDR1 MDHEN and CDR2 SYDVKM. V lost 1 base and J lost 4, with 17 bases in between. The data were taken from a study of T cells in Graves' hyperthyroidism and ophthalmopathy. Study information: Sampling of peripheral blood happened at initial diagnosis, prior to any treatment. Study-wide findings and caveats: Most thyroid clonotypes with frequency above 0.001 were detected in blood.

Sequenced input: blood. The sequence came from a man in his forties or fifties with Graves' hyperthyroidism. The J gene is TRBJ2-7, the V gene TRBV28, with unresolved D. The CDR3 nucleotides are TGTGCCAGCAGTTTATCCTACCCCCCGAGGCCGTACGAGCAGTACTTC. Amino acids: CASSLSYPPRPYEQYF.